This T cell receptor beta chain was observed in a study of T-cell reconstitution after alpha-beta-depleted transplantation in children (dated by TCRdb to the mid-2010s). Regarding the research as a whole: The study quantitatively tracked T-cell immune reconstitution after TCRalphabeta/CD19-depleted allogeneic hematopoietic cell transplantation in children using TCR repertoire profiling.

The library was prepared using PCR. Sequencing took place on an Illumina HiSeq 2500. TCR libraries were prepared with molecular barcoding, using unique molecular identifiers to normalize TCRbeta repertoire quantification. Starting from the raw public reads, TCRdb applied fastp trimming at Q25, assembled clones with MiXCR and retained in-frame beta chains. All rows with the same CDR3 protein become a single entry with the most common DNA and genes. This sample lists 670,000 or so distinct CDR3 sequences; around 13% were detected once. Jointly, the top ten make up 0.79% of the sample. For this clonotype: Its antigen remains undetermined. No base-level quality is on record; no much larger clone is a single base apart.

The treatment or condition label for this specimen denotes: allogeneic hematopoietic cell transplantation with graft depleted of TCRalphabeta T cells and CD19 B cells. TCRalphabeta/CD19-depleted allogeneic hematopoietic cell grafts were given to the transplant recipients, all of whom were children. The CDR3, from cysteine to phenylalanine, totals 14 residues. The read is trimmed to its CDR3 DNA, 42 bases read in frame from base 1. The germline V end is reduced by 2 bases and the J end by 4 bases; junction bases left unmatched: 5. CDR1 and CDR2 (SGHRS, YFSETQ) derive from the germline V gene. General conclusions and limits of the study: Apparently early alphabetaT-cell count recovery about two months after transplant reportedly relied on only several hundred rapidly expanded clones derived from non-depleted graft cells. In some patients, high TCRbeta diversity at day 60 was attributed to recipient T cells and intrathymic progenitors that had survived conditioning. The frequencies of hyperexpanded clones fell over the following months, and after one year, T-cell counts and TCRbeta diversity were mostly attributed to newly produced T cells.

Source: PBMCs, taken before TCRalphabeta/CD19-depleted stem cell transplant. The sequence joins TRBV5-1 to TRBJ2-7; the central 8 bases match TRBD2. This TCR derives from a girl aged 2-9 years with congenital amegakaryocytic thrombocytopenia, due to receive a stem cell transplant. The nucleotides read TGCGCCAGCAGCTTCCGGGAGGGCCTTTACGAGCAGTACTTC. This is translated as CASSFREGLYEQYF.